This T cell receptor (beta chain) was sequenced during a study of cytomegalovirus exposure and HLA in healthy donors. As regards this clone: As yet, its antigen is unknown.

Broader study findings: The investigators catalogued 150 to 200 TCR beta chains as cytomegalovirus-associated. TCR sequences were mostly rare, though some public TCRs occurred in many donors. Analyzed later, association rates of TCRs varied across HLA loci, with DRB1 most and HLA-C fewest. Presence/absence analyses assumed roughly uniform sequencing depth across donors, which may not hold.

Germline values: CDR1 MNHEY, CDR2 SMNVEV (reference sequence). The V segment lost 3 bases and the J segment 5 bases; nucleotides outside the gene matches: 10. The CDR3 runs to 16 residues. Primers included in the PCR were 60 Vbeta and 13 Jbeta primers. Generated by immunoSEQ multiplex PCR, the TCRdb table keeps only in-frame clones and is missing some. The data hold 55,000 to 65,000 clones, with roughly four fifths observed a single time. The genes are TRBV27 and TRBJ2-7; 10 bases map to TRBD2. This receptor was identified in a human donor in good health. The specimen sequenced was PBMCs. The CDR3 sequence: CASSFLSSGRRNEQYF. CDR3 DNA: TGTGCCAGCAGTTTCCTGTCTAGCGGGAGACGGAACGAGCAGTACTTC.